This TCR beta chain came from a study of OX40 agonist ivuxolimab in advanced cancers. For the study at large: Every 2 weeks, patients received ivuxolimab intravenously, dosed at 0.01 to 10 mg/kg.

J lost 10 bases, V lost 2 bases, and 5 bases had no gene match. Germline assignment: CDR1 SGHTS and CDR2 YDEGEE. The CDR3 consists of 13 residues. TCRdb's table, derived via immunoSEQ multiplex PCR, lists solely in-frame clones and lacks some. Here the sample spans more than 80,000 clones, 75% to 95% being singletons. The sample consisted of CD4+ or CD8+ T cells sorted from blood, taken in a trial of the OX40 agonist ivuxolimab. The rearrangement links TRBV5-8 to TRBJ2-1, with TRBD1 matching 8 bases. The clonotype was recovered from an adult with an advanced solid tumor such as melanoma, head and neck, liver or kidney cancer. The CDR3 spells CASSFGTGGEQFF. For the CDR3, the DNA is TGTGCCAGCAGCTTCGGGACAGGCGGCGAGCAGTTCTTC.